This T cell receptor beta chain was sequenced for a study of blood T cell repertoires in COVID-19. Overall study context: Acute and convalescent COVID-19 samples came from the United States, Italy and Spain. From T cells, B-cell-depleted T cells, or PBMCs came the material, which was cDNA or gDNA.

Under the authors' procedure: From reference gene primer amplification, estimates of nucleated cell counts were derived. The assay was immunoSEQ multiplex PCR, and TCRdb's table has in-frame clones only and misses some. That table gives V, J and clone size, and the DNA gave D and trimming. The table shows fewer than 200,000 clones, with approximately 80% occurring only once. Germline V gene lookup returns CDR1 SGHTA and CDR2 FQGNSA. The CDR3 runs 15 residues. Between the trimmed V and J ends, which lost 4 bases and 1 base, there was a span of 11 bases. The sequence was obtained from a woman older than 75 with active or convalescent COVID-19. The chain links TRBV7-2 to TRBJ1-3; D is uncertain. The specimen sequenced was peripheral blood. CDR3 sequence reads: CASSSVAGSGNTIYF. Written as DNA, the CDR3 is TGTGCCAGCAGCTCCGTTGCAGGATCTGGAAACACCATATATTTT.